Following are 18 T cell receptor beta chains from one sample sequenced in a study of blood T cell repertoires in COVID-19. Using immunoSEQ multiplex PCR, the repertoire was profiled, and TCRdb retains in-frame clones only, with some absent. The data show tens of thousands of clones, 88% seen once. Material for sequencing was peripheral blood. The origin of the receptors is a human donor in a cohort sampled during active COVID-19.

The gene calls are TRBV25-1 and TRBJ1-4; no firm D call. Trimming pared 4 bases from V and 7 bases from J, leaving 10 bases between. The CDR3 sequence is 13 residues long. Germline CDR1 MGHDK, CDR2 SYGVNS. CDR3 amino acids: CASSVHKSEKLFF. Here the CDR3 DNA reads TGTGCCAGCAGTGTCCACAAATCTGAAAAACTGTTTTTT.

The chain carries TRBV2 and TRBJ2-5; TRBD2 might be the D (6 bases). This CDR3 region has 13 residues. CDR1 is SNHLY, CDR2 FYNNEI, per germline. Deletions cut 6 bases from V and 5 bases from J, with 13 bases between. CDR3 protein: CASRTLGRETQYF. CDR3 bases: TGTGCCAGCAGGACCTTGGGGAGGGAGACCCAGTACTTC.

CDR3: CASSPRRTGGSYEQYF. Here the CDR3 DNA reads TGTGCCAGCTCACCACGGCGGACGGGAGGGTCCTACGAGCAGTACTTC. The chain combines TRBV18 with TRBJ2-7; 8 bases match TRBD2. The V segment lost 1 base and the J segment 1 base; nucleotides outside the gene matches: 6. CDR3 length: 16 residues. The germline CDR1 and CDR2 sequences are KGHSH and LQKENI.

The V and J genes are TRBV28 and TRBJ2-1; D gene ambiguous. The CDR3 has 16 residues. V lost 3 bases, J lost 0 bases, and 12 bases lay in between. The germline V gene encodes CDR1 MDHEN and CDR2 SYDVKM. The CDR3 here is CASSLAVINSYNEQFF. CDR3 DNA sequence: TGTGCCAGCAGTTTGGCGGTCATAAACTCCTACAATGAGCAGTTCTTC.

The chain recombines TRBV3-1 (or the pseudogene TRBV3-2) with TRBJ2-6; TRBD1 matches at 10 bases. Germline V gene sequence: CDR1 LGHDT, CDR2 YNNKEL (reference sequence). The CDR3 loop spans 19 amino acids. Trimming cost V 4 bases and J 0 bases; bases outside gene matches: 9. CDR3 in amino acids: CASSRSDRGVISGANVLTF. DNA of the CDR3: TGTGCCAGCAGCCGATCGGACAGGGGGGTGATCTCTGGGGCCAACGTCCTGACTTTC.

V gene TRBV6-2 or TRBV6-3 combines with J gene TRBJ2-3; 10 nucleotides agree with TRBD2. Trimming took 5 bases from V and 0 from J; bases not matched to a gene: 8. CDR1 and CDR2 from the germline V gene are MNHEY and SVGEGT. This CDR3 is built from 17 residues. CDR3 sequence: CASSVPGLAPSTDTQYF. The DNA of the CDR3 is TGTGCCAGCAGTGTTCCGGGACTAGCGCCCAGCACAGATACGCAGTATTTT.

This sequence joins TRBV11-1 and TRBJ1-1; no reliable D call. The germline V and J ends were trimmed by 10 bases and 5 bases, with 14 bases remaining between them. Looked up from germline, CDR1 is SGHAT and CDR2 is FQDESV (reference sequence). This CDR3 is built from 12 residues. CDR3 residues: CAILVPGTEAFF. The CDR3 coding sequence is TGTGCCATCCTGGTCCCGGGTACTGAAGCTTTCTTT.

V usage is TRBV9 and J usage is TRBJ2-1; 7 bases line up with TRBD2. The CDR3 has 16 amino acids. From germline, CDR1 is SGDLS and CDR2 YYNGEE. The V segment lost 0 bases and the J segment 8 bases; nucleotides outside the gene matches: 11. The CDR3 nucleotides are TGTGCCAGCAGCGTAGCTACTAGGACGGGAGGCGATGAGCAGTTCTTC. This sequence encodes CASSVATRTGGDEQFF.

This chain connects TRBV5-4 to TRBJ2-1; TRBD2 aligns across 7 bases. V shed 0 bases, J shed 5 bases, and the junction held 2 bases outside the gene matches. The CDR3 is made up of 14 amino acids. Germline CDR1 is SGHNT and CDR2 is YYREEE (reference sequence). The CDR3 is CASSLGRGDNEQFF. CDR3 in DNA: TGTGCCAGCAGCTTGGGTCGGGGGGACAATGAGCAGTTCTTC.

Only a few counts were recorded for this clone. The DNA for the CDR3 is TGTGCCAGCGGTGACCCCGACAGGGGGGTTCATGGCTACACCTTC. Its translation is CASGDPDRGVHGYTF. The chain recombines TRBV28 with TRBJ1-2; 9 nucleotides line up with TRBD1. The CDR3 runs to 15 residues. Germline CDR1 is MDHEN and CDR2 is SYDVKM. After removal of 8 bases from V and 6 bases from J, the junction contained 13 bases not matched to a gene.

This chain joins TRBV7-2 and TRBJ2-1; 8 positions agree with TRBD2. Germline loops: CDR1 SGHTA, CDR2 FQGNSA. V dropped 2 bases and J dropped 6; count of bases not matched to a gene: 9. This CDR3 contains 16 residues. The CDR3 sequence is CASSLTGGGGINEQFF. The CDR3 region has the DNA TGTGCCAGCAGCTTAACCGGGGGGGGCGGCATCAATGAGCAGTTCTTC.

The chain's CDR3 is CAWSPPSGELFF. The CDR3 coding sequence is TGTGCCTGGAGCCCCCCGTCCGGGGAGCTGTTTTTT. V and J are TRBV30 and TRBJ2-2, with unresolved D. V was trimmed by 3 bases and J by 6 bases, leaving 8 bases between them. The CDR3 length is 12 residues. Germline V CDR1 and CDR2: GTSNPN, SVGIG (reference sequence).

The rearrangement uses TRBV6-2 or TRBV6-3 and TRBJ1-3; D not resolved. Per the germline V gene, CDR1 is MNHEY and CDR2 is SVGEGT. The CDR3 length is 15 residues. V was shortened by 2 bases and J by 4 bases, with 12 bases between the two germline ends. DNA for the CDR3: TGTGCCAGCAGTTACGGGGAGACGGGCGGAAACACCATATATTTT. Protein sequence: CASSYGETGGNTIYF.

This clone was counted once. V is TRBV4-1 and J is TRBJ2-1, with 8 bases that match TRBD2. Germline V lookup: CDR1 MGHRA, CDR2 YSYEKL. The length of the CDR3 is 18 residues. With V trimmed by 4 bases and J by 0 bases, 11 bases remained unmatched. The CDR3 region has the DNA TGCGCCAGCAGCCTGGTAGCGGGAACCCCGGGCTCCTACAATGAGCAGTTCTTC. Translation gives CASSLVAGTPGSYNEQFF.

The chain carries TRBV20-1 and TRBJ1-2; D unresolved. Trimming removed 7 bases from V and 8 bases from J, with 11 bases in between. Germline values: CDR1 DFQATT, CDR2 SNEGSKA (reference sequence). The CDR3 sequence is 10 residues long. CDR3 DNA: TGCAGTGTTTGGCAGGAAGGCTACACCTTC. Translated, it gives CSVWQEGYTF.

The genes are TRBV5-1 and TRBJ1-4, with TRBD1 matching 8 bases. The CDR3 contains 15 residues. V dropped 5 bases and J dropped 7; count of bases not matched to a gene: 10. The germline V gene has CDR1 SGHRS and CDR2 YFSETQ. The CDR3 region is CASRADRAIGEKLFF. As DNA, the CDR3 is TGCGCCAGCAGGGCGGACAGGGCCATTGGTGAAAAACTGTTTTTT. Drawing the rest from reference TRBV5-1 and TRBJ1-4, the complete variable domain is KAGVTQTPRYLIKTRGQQVTLSCSPISGHRSVSWYQQTPGQGLQFLFEYFSETQRNKGNFPGRFSGRQFSNSRSEMNVSTLELGDSALYLCASRADRAIGEKLFFGSGTQLSVL.

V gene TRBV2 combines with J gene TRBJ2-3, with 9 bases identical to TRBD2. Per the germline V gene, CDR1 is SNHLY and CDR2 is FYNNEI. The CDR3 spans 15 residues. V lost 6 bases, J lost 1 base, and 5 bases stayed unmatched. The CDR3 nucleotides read TGTGCCAGCAGCCGCGTAGCGGGGGGCACAGATACGCAGTATTTT. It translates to CASSRVAGGTDTQYF.

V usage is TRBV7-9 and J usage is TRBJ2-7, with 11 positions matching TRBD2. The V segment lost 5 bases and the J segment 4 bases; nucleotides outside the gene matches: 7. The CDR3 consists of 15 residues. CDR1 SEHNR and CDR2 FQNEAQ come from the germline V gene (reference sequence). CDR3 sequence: CASSQEGLAVYEQYF. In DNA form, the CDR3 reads TGTGCCAGCAGCCAAGAGGGACTAGCGGTGTACGAGCAGTACTTC.